This T cell receptor (beta chain) was retrieved from a study of blood T cell repertoires in COVID-19 (dated by TCRdb to 2018 to 2020). A note on the overall study: Samples from collaborators originated in the United States, Italy and Spain and spanned both the acute and convalescent phases of COVID-19. Subjects who had been exposed to COVID-19, were actively infected with it, or had recovered from it provided the deeply sampled blood TCRbeta repertoires that made up the dataset. Where HLA class I and class II types were available, the types were taken from metadata supplied by the sample provider, not from assay-based typing. The samples were drawn from the first 160 participants of the ongoing ImmuneRACE study and from 1,254 subjects provided by 6 global collaborators. The material from the prospective study consisted of cDNA or gDNA derived from T cells, B-cell-depleted T cells, or PBMCs. A de-identified subject ID, COVID-19 status, age in years and sex were almost always included in the sample metadata. The repertoires were released in a freely available public database meant as a resource for research on the immune response to SARS-CoV-2.

One collaborating source in Seattle enrolled patients during active infection and followed them longitudinally through the course of disease. The collaborating institutions used their own protocols to collect whole blood in K2EDTA tubes. Collaborator samples were shipped for TCRbeta analysis as frozen whole blood, isolated PBMCs, or DNA extracted from either sample type. TCRbeta CDR3 regions were amplified from genomic DNA using the immunoSEQ Assay, a bias-controlled multiplex PCR. The authors' pipeline ran thus. The number of nucleated cells in each sample was estimated from the amplification of reference gene primers within the assay. Sequence reads were collapsed and filtered to measure the absolute abundance of every unique TCRbeta CDR3 rearrangement. For each sample, productive Simpson clonality was calculated by taking the square root of Simpson's diversity index across productive rearrangements. This is the immuneACCESS table as TCRdb keeps it, with only in-frame sequences that have V and J called. A part of the clones is gone; compared with another copy, unresolved V genes explain less than half, and the rest is unexplained. The V and J calls and clone size are taken from that table; D and trimming were inferred from the DNA. The sample contains about 150,000 clones, about 83% of them found a single time. The ten top clones hold 2.5% to 3% of the sample.

CDR1 and CDR2 are read off the germline V gene (reference sequence) as LNHDA and SQIVND. Trimming leaves V shorter by 5 bases and J shorter by 2 bases, with the junction holding 5 bases beyond the gene matches. Including cysteine and phenylalanine, the CDR3 has 16 amino acids. Only the CDR3 DNA stays, 48 bases, in frame from base 1. General findings and caveats noted by the study authors: The amount of clinical and demographic metadata varied by source and participant and was provided uncurated.

Notes on this clone: Its antigen specificity is not known. Base qualities are not at hand, and no much larger clone is one base apart.

The chain couples TRBV19 to TRBJ2-3; 12 central nucleotides agree with TRBD2. The source material was peripheral blood. This receptor was obtained from a woman aged 80 or older with COVID-19, enrolled during active disease. The encoded CDR3 is CASSGGLAGHTDTQYF. The DNA sequence reads TGTGCCAGTAGTGGGGGACTAGCGGGTCACACAGATACGCAGTATTTT.